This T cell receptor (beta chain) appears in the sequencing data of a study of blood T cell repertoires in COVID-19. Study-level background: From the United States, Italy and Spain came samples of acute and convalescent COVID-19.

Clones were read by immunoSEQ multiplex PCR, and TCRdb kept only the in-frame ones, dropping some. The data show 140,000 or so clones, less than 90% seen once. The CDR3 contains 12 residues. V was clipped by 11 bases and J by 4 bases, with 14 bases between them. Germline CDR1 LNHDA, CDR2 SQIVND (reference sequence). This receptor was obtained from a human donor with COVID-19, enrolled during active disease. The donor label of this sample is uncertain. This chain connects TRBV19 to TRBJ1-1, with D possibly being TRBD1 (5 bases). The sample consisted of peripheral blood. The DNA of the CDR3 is TGTGCCGTCGGGGGGTTGGGCACTGAAGCTTTCTTT. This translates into CAVGGLGTEAFF.